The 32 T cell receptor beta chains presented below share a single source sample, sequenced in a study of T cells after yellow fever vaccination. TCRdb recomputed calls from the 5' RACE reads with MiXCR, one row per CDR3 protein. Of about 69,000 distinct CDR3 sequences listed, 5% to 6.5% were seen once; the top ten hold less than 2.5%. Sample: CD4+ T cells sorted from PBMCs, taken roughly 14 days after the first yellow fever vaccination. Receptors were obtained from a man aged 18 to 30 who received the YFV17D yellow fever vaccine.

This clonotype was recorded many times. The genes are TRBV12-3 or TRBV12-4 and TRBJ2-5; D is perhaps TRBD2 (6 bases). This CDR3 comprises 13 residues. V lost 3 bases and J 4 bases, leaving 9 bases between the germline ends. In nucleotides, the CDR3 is TGTGCCAGCAGTTTGGGAGGCGGAGAGACCCAGTACTTC. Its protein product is CASSLGGGETQYF.

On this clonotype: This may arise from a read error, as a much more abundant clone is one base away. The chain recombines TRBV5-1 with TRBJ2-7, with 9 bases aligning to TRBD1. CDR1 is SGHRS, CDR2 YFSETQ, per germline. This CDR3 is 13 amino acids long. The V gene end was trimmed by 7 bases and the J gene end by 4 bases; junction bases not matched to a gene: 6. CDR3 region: CASRPGQGYEQYV. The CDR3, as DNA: TGCGCCAGCCGTCCTGGACAGGGGTACGAGCAGTACGTC.

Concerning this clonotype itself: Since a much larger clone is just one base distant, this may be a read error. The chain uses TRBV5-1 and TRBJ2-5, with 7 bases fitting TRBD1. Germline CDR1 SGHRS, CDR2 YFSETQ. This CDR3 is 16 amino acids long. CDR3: CARSWRGGSSQETQYF. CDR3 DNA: TGCGCCCGCAGCTGGAGAGGGGGCAGCAGCCAAGAGACCCAGTACTTC.

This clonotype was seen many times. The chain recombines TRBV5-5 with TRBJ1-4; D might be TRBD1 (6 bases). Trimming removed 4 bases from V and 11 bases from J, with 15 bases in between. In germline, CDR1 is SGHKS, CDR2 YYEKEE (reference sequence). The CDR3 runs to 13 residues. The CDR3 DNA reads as TGTGCCAGCAGCCTGGAGAGGGGGTTGAAACTGTTTTTT. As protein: CASSLERGLKLFF.

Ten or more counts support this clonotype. The CDR3: CSAPTDPSRPEQFF. Written as DNA, the CDR3 is TGCAGTGCTCCCACTGACCCTAGCCGTCCTGAGCAGTTCTTC. The genes are TRBV20-1 and TRBJ2-1; tentative D call: TRBD2 (5 bases). The CDR3 totals 14 residues. V was pared by 5 bases and J by 9 bases, with 20 bases between. Looked up from germline, CDR1 is DFQATT and CDR2 is SNEGSKA (reference sequence).

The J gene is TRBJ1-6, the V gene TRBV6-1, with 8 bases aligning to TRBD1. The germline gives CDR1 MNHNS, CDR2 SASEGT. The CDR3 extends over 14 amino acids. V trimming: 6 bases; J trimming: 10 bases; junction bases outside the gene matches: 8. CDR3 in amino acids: CASSLTGAGSPLHF. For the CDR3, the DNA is TGTGCCAGCAGCTTGACAGGGGCAGGATCACCCCTCCACTTT.

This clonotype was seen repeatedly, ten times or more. CDR3 in DNA: TGTGCCAGCAGCTTAGGTAGGGACAGGGGGCTGATTACACCGTATAGCAATCAGCCCCAGCATTTT. Translated: CASSLGRDRGLITPYSNQPQHF. V is TRBV11-3 and J is TRBJ1-5, with 12 bases lining up with TRBD1. CDR1 SGHNT and CDR2 YENEEA come from the germline V gene. The junction had 16 bases not matched to a gene; V was cut back by 1 base and J by 0 bases. This CDR3 has 22 amino acids. The full variable domain, in which reference TRBV11-3 and TRBJ1-5 provide the parts outside the CDR3, is EAGVVQSPRYKIIEKKQPVAFWCNPISGHNTLYWYLQNLGQGPELLIRYENEEAVDDSQLPKDRFSAERLKGVDSTLKIQPAELGDSAVYLCASSLGRDRGLITPYSNQPQHFGDGTRLSIL.

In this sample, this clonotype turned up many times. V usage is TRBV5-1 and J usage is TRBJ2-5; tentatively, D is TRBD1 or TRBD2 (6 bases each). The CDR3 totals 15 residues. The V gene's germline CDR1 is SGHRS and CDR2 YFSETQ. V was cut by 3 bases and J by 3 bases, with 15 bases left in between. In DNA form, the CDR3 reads TGCGCCAGCAGCTGGAACCCGGGGGCTAAAGAGACCCAGTACTTC. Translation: CASSWNPGAKETQYF.

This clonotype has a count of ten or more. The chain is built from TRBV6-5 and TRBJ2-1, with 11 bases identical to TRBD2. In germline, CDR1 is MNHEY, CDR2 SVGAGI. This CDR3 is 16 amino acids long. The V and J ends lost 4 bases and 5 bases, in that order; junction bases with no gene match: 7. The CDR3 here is CASSSPLAGGHNEQFF. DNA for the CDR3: TGTGCCAGCAGTTCCCCCCTAGCGGGGGGTCACAATGAGCAGTTCTTC.

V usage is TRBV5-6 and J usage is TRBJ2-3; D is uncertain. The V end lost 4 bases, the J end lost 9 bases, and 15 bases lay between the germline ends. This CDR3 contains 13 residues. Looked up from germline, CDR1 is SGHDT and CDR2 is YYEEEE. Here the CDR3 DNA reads TGTGCCAGCAGCCCTGGGCGACTTGACACGCAGTATTTT. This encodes CASSPGRLDTQYF.

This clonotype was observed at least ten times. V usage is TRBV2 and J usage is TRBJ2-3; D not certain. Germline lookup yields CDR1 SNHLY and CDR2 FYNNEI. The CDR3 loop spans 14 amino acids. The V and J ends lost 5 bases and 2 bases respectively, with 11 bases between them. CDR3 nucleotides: TGTGCCAGCAGTATAGGACGGTTCACAGATACGCAGTATTTT. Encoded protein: CASSIGRFTDTQYF.

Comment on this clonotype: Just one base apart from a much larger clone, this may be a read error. The CDR3 bases are TGTGCCAGCAGTGCTGGACAGGGGAAGACTGAAGCTTTCTTT. Protein product: CASSAGQGKTEAFF. This chain links TRBV25-1 with TRBJ1-1; 9 bases align to TRBD1. The trim removed 4 bases at V and 5 bases at J, leaving 5 bases unmatched. This CDR3 has 14 amino acids. CDR1 and CDR2 from the germline V gene are MGHDK and SYGVNS.

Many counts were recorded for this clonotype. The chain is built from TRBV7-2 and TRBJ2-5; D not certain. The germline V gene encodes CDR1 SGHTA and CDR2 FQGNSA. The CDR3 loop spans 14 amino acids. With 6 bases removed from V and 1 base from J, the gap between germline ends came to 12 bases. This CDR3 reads CASRDGGIQETQYF. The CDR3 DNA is TGTGCCAGCAGGGACGGCGGAATCCAAGAGACCCAGTACTTC. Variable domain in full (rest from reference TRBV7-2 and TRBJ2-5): GAGVSQSPSNKVTEKGKDVELRCDPISGHTALYWYRQSLGQGLEFLIYFQGNSAPDKSGLPSDRFSAERTGGSVSTLTIQRTQQEDSAVYLCASRDGGIQETQYFGPGTRLLVL.

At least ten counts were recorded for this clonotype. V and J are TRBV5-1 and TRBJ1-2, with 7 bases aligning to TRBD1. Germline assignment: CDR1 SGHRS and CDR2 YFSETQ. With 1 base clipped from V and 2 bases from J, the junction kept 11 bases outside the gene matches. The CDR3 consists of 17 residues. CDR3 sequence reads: CASSLWSSGQANYGYTF. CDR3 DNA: TGCGCCAGCAGCTTGTGGTCGTCCGGACAGGCAAACTATGGCTACACCTTC.

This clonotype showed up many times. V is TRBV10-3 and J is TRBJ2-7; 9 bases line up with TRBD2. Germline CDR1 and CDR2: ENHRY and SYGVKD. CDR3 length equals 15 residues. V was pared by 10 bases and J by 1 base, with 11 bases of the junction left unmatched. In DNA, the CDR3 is TGTGCCAACAAATACGGGCTAGCGGGATCCTACGAGCAGTACTTC. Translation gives CANKYGLAGSYEQYF.

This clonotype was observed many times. The CDR3 spells CASSQRAGEKLFF. CDR3 nucleotide sequence: TGTGCCAGCAGCCAAAGGGCCGGGGAAAAACTGTTTTTT. The V and J genes are TRBV6-5 and TRBJ1-4, with no clear D. In germline, CDR1 is MNHEY, CDR2 SVGAGI. Trimming left V 6 bases short and J 8 bases short, with 13 bases between. The CDR3 has 13 residues.

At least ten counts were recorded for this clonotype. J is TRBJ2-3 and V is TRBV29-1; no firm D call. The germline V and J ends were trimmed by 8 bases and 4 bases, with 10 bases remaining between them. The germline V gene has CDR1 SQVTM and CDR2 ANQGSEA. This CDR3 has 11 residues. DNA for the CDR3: TGCAGCCTCATCTTTGCAGATACGCAGTATTTT. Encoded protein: CSLIFADTQYF.

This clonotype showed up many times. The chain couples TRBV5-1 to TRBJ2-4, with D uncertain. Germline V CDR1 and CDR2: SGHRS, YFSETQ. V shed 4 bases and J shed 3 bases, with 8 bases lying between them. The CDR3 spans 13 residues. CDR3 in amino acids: CASSISDKNIQYF. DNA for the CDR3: TGCGCCAGCAGCATTTCGGACAAAAACATTCAGTACTTC. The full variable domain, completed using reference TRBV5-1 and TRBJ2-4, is KAGVTQTPRYLIKTRGQQVTLSCSPISGHRSVSWYQQTPGQGLQFLFEYFSETQRNKGNFPGRFSGRQFSNSRSEMNVSTLELGDSALYLCASSISDKNIQYFGAGTRLSVL.

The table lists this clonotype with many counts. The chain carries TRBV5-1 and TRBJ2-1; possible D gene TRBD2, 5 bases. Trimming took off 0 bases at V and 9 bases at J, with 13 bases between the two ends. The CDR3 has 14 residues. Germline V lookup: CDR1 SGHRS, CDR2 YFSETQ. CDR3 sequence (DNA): TGCGCCAGCAGCTTGGGTCCTTTCGCGGGTGAGCAGTTCTTC. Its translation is CASSLGPFAGEQFF. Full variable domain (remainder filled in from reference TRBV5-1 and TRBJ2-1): KAGVTQTPRYLIKTRGQQVTLSCSPISGHRSVSWYQQTPGQGLQFLFEYFSETQRNKGNFPGRFSGRQFSNSRSEMNVSTLELGDSALYLCASSLGPFAGEQFFGPGTRLTVL.

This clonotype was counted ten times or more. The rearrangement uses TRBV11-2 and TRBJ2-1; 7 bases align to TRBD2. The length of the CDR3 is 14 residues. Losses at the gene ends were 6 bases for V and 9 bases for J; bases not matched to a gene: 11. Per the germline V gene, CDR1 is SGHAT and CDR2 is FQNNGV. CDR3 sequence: CASSLTSQRTEQFF. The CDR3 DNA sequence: TGTGCCAGCAGTTTGACTAGCCAAAGGACTGAGCAGTTCTTC.

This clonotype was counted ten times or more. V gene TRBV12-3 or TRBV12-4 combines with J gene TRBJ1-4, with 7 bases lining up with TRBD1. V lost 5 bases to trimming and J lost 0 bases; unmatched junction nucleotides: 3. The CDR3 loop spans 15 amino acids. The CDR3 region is CASSLTGATNEKLFF. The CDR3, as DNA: TGTGCCAGCAGTCTTACAGGGGCAACTAATGAAAAACTGTTTTTT.

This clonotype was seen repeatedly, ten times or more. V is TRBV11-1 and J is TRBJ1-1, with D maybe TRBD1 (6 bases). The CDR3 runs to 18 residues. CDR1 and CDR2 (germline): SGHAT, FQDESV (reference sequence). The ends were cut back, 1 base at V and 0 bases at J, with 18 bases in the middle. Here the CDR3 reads CASSLGLTTGSMNTEAFF. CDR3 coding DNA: TGTGCCAGCAGCTTAGGTCTGACGACAGGAAGCATGAACACTGAAGCTTTCTTT. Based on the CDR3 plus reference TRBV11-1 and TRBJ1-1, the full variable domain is EAEVAQSPRYKITEKSQAVAFWCDPISGHATLYWYRQILGQGPELLVQFQDESVVDDSQLPKDRFSAERLKGVDSTLKIQPAELGDSAMYLCASSLGLTTGSMNTEAFFGQGTRLTVV.

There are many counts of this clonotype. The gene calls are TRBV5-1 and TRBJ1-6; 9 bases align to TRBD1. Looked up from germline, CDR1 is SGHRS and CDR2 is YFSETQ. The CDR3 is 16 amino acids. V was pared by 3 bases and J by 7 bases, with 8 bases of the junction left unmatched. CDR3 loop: CASSWGQGSRNSPLHF. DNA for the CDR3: TGCGCCAGCAGCTGGGGACAGGGTTCAAGGAATTCACCCCTCCACTTT.

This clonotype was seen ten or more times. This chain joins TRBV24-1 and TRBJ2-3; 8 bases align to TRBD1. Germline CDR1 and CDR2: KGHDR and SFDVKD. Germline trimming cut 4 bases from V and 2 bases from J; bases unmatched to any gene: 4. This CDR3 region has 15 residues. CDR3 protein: CATSDPRGHTDTQYF. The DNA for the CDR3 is TGTGCCACCAGTGACCCCAGGGGGCACACAGATACGCAGTATTTT.

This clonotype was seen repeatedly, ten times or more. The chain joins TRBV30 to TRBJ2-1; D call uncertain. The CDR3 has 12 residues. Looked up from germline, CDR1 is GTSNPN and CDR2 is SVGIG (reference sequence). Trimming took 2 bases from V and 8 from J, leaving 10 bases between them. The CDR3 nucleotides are TGTGCCTGGAGTCCTGGCATCCATGAGCAGTTCTTC. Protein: CAWSPGIHEQFF.

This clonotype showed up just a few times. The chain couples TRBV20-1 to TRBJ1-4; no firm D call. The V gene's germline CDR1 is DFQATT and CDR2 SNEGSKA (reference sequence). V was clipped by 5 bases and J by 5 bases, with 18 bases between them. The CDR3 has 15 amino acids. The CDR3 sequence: CSAQDPRALNEKLFF. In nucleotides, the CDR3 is TGCAGTGCTCAGGACCCGCGGGCCCTAAATGAAAAACTGTTTTTT.

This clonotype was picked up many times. DNA of the CDR3: TGTGCCAGCTCACCCACGGCGGGGGACCCCCAAGAGACCCAGTACTTC. This gives the protein CASSPTAGDPQETQYF. The chain has TRBV18 and TRBJ2-5; 7 nucleotides line up with TRBD2. Unmatched junction bases numbered 8, after V lost 3 bases and J lost 1 base. This CDR3 contains 16 residues. Germline V lookup: CDR1 KGHSH, CDR2 LQKENI.

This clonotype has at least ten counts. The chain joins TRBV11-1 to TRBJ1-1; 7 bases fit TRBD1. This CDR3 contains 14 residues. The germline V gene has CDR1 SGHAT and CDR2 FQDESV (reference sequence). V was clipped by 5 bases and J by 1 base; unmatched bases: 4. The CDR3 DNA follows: TGTGCCAGCAGCCAACGGACAGGGAACACTGAAGCTTTCTTT. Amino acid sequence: CASSQRTGNTEAFF.

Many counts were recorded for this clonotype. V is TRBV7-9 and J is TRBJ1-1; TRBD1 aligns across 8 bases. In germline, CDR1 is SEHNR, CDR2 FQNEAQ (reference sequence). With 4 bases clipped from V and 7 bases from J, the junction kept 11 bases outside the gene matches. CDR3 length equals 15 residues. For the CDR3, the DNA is TGTGCCAGCAGCTCGACGGACAGGGAGGAGGGTGAAGCTTTCTTT. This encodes CASSSTDREEGEAFF. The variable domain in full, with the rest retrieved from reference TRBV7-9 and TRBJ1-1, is DTGVSQNPRHKITKRGQNVTFRCDPISEHNRLYWYRQTLGQGPEFLTYFQNEAQLEKSRLLSDRFSAERPKGSFSTLEIQRTEQGDSAMYLCASSSTDREEGEAFFGQGTRLTVV.

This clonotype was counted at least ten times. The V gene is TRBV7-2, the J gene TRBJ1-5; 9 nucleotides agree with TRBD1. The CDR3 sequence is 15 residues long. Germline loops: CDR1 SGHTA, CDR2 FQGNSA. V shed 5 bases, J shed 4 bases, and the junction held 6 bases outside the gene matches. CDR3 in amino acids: CASSVQGAGNQPQHF. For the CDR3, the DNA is TGTGCCAGCAGCGTACAGGGGGCAGGAAATCAGCCCCAGCATTTT.

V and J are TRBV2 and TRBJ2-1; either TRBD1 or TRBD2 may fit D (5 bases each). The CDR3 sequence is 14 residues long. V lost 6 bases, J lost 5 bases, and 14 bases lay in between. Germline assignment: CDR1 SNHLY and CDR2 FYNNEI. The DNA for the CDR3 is TGTGCCAGCAGCAAAGAGGGACGGGACAATGAGCAGTTCTTC. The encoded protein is CASSKEGRDNEQFF.

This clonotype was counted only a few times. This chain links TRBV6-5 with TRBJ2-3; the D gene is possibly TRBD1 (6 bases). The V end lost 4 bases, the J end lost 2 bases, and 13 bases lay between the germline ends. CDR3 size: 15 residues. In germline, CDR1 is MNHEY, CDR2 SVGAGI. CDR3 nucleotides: TGTGCCAGCAGTTTCCGGACAGATCTCACAGATACGCAGTATTTT. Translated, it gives CASSFRTDLTDTQYF.